These T cell receptor beta chains were read from a single sample in a study of CD8+ T cells in alopecia areata. Measured with immunoSEQ multiplex PCR; TCRdb has only the in-frame clones, and not every one. Of some 170,000 clones in the sample, roughly 66% are singletons; the top ten hold 10% to 12%. The sequencing used CD8+ T cells sorted from blood, collected at week 0. These receptors all come from a human donor with alopecia areata. Both conserved end residues are part of each CDR3. The D gene is left open where the match is weak. Not all rows give a size; the values are once, few, many and, for expanded clones, a class.

CASLLSSGNEQFF	TGTGCCAGCCTTCTCTCTAGTGGTAATGAGCAGTTCTTC	TRBV13	TRBJ2-1	.	.
CASSTGGADTQYF	TGTGCCAGCAGTACAGGGGGCGCAGATACGCAGTATTTT	TRBV13	TRBJ2-3	TRBD1	once
CASSFETAGVNEQFF	TGTGCCAGCAGCTTCGAAACAGCGGGGGTGAATGAGCAGTTCTTC	TRBV7-8	TRBJ2-1	TRBD2	medium-sized
CASSPVEGTGANVLTF	TGCGCCAGCAGTCCCGTGGAGGGGACTGGGGCCAACGTCCTGACTTTC	TRBV5-1	TRBJ2-6	.	.
CSVGRRGHNTDTQYF	TGCAGCGTGGGGCGTAGGGGCCACAACACAGATACGCAGTATTTT	TRBV29-1	TRBJ2-3	.	.
CSVESRPGHDFSYGSKNIQYF	TGCAGCGTTGAATCGAGACCGGGACATGATTTTTCTTACGGGTCCAAAAACATTCAGTACTTC	TRBV29-1	TRBJ2-4	.	.
CASESGVEQFF	TGTGCCAGCGAATCGGGGGTTGAGCAGTTCTTC	TRBV6-5	TRBJ2-1	.	.
CASSPSMNTEAFF	TGTGCCAGCAGCCCCTCAATGAACACTGAAGCTTTCTTT	TRBV4-2	TRBJ1-1	.	few
CASASRGTNYNEQFF	TGTGCCAGCGCCTCTCGGGGCACGAATTACAATGAGCAGTTCTTC	TRBV6-5	TRBJ2-1	.	.
CASSPRGLETQYF	TGTGCCAGCAGCCCCAGGGGGCTAGAGACCCAGTACTTC	TRBV13	TRBJ2-5	TRBD1	.
CASSNPGGGGPYNEQFF	TGTGCCAGCAGCAACCCGGGCGGGGGCGGACCCTACAATGAGCAGTTCTTC	TRBV7-6	TRBJ2-1	.	.
CASSQGQYNEAFF	TGTGCCAGCAGCCAGGGACAGTATAATGAAGCTTTCTTT	TRBV5-6	TRBJ1-1	TRBD1	.
CASSTTKTDPNTGELFF	TGTGCCAGCAGTACGACAAAGACAGACCCGAACACCGGGGAGCTGTTTTTT	TRBV2	TRBJ2-2	.	.
CASSLGTPSTEQYF	TGTGCCAGCAGCTTGGGGACTCCCTCAACCGAGCAGTACTTC	TRBV5-6	TRBJ2-7	.	.
CASSYIGHRGNTEAFF	TGTGCCAGCAGTTATATAGGGCACAGGGGGAACACTGAAGCTTTCTTT	TRBV6-5	TRBJ1-1	TRBD1	.
CASSYSEGAGYTF	TGTGCCAGCAGTTACTCGGAAGGGGCAGGCTACACCTTC	TRBV6-5	TRBJ1-2	.	.
CASRGTGTGYNSPLHF	TGTGCCAGCAGGGGGACAGGGACTGGCTATAATTCACCCCTCCACTTT	TRBV27	TRBJ1-6	TRBD1	.
CSVERGTGNPYEQYF	TGCAGCGTTGAGAGGGGGACAGGGAACCCCTACGAGCAGTACTTC	TRBV29-1	TRBJ2-7	TRBD1	.